This TCR beta chain derives from a study of response to subunit inactivated influenza vaccine. Notes on the study in general: Each seasonal flu vaccination may recruit only limited new T cells, authors suggested.

TCRdb itself ran the RT-PCR reads through MiXCR, one entry per CDR3 protein. The sample lists 600,000 to 850,000 distinct CDR3 sequences, 11% to 15% occurring once. The length of the CDR3 is 17 residues. V shed 3 bases and J shed 0 bases, with 14 bases lying between them. The germline CDR1 and CDR2 sequences are LGHNA and YSLEER. This clonotype turned up a few times. The target antigen is unknown. Sequencing was performed on PBMCs from blood, taken 14 to 15 days before vaccination. This TCR derives from a man in his fifties who received an inactivated influenza vaccine. The J gene is TRBJ2-2, the V gene TRBV4-3; D perhaps matches TRBD2 (5 bases). This CDR3 reads CASSHQGLAANTGELFF. The CDR3 region has the DNA TGCGCCAGCAGCCATCAAGGACTTGCCGCGAACACCGGGGAGCTGTTTTTT.